The clone carrying this TCR beta chain was seen many times. The data derive from a study of T cells in Graves' hyperthyroidism and ophthalmopathy. Turning to the study itself: Peripheral blood was secured at the point of initial diagnosis, before any treatment.

This CDR3 comprises 16 residues. The germline V gene has CDR1 SGHDT and CDR2 YYEEEE. With 0 bases removed from V and 3 bases from J, the gap between germline ends came to 13 bases. TCR beta CDR3 sequences were amplified from RNA transcripts. The study used the HTBI primer set for a first-round RT-PCR of the TCR CDR3. TCRdb re-derived calls from the multiplex PCR reads in MiXCR, one entry per CDR3 protein. The data contain some 300,000 distinct CDR3 sequences, about an eighth of them singletons. Patients were excluded for uncontrolled infection, other autoimmune disease, pregnancy or lactation. Diagnostic decisions used clinical symptoms, serum thyroxine and TRAb, thyroid ultrasound and orbital computed tomography.

Source material: blood. The V gene is TRBV5-6, the J gene TRBJ1-3; no clear D gene. The TCR originated in a middle-aged woman with Graves' hyperthyroidism. The CDR3 nucleotides are TGTGCCAGCAGCTTGGGGTTCCTGGAACGTGGAAACACCATATATTTT. Its protein is CASSLGFLERGNTIYF.